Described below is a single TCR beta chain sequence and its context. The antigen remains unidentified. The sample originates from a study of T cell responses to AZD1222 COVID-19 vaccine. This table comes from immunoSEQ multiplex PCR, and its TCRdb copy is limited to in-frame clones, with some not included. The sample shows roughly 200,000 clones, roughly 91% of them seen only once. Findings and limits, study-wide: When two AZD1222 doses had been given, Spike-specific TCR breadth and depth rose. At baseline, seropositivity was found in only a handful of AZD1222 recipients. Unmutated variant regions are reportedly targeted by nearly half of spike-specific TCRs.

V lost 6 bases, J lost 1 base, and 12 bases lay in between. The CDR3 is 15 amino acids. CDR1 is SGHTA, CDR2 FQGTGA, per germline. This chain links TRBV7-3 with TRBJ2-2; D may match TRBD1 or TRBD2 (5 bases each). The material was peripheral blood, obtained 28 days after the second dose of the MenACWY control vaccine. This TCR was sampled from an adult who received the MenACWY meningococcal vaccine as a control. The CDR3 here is CASRTGTGNTGELFF. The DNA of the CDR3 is TGTGCCAGCAGGACCGGGACGGGGAACACCGGGGAGCTGTTTTTT. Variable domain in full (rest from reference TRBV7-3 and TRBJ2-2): GAGVSQTPSNKVTEKGKYVELRCDPISGHTALYWYRQSLGQGPEFLIYFQGTGAADDSGLPNDRFFAVRPEGSVSTLKIQRTERGDSAVYLCASRTGTGNTGELFFGEGSRLTVL.